This TCR beta chain was found in a study of OX40 agonist ivuxolimab in advanced cancers. The method was immunoSEQ multiplex PCR; TCRdb's version includes in-frame clones alone and lacks a portion of them. The sample yields around 100,000 clones, around 90% seen once. V gave up 6 bases and J gave up 9 bases; unmatched junction bases: 13. CDR3 length equals 15 residues. In germline, CDR1 is SQVTM, CDR2 ANQGSEA. The TCR originated in an adult with an advanced solid tumor such as melanoma, head and neck, liver or kidney cancer. The source was CD4+ or CD8+ T cells sorted from blood, collected in a trial of the OX40 agonist ivuxolimab. The V gene is TRBV29-1, the J gene TRBJ2-1, with 11 bases identical to TRBD2. DNA of the CDR3: TGCAGCGTCGCAGAGAGACTAGCGGGATCATTTGAGCAGTTCTTC. Residues: CSVAERLAGSFEQFF.